What follows describes a single T cell receptor beta chain. Its cognate antigen is unknown. This record belongs to a study of T cells expressing NK-cell markers. As for the study in general: Each TCR beta repertoire originated in sorted T cells that were CD3+CD56+NKG2C+, CD3+CD56+NKG2C- or CD3+CD56-NKG2C+. Study-wide results and caveats: A few donors' CD3+CD56-NKG2C+ cells were dominated by the same clonotypes.

The germline CDR1 and CDR2 sequences are DFQATT and SNEGSKA (reference sequence). This CDR3 contains 13 residues. One entry per CDR3 protein, without DNA, is what TCRdb gives after re-calling the 5' RACE reads. This sample's table reports 500,000 to 700,000 distinct CDR3 sequences. J is TRBJ1-5 and V is TRBV20-1; TCRdb reports TRBD1, a call that lacks DNA to check it against. Sequenced: blood T cells: a sorted CD56 or NKG2C T cell subset, CD4+ or CD8+ T cells, or bulk PBMC T cells (not recorded which). The TCR sequence derives from a man younger than 35 in good health. CDR3: CSAPTGEGQPQHF.